This T cell receptor (beta chain) was captured by sequencing in a study of cytomegalovirus exposure and HLA in healthy donors. Study-wide results and caveats: Further analysis, carried out later, found HLA-associated TCR beta chains more clonally expanded than equally common other chains.

The PCR employed 60 Vbeta primers together with 13 Jbeta primers. Clones were read by immunoSEQ multiplex PCR, and TCRdb kept only the in-frame ones, dropping some. The table has about 170,000 clones, approximately 80% seen once. The CDR3 is made up of 16 amino acids. V was trimmed by 0 bases and J by 3 bases, leaving 15 bases between them. The germline CDR1 and CDR2 sequences are SGHDT and YYEEEE. As to this clone: As yet, its antigen is unknown.

The rearrangement links TRBV5-6 to TRBJ1-2; D might be TRBD1 (6 bases). Sequenced input: PBMCs. This TCR was sampled from a male donor in good health and CMV-seronegative. The CDR3 is CASSLGQGPPDYGYTF. The CDR3 DNA sequence: TGTGCCAGCAGCTTGGGGCAGGGGCCCCCGGACTATGGCTACACCTTC.